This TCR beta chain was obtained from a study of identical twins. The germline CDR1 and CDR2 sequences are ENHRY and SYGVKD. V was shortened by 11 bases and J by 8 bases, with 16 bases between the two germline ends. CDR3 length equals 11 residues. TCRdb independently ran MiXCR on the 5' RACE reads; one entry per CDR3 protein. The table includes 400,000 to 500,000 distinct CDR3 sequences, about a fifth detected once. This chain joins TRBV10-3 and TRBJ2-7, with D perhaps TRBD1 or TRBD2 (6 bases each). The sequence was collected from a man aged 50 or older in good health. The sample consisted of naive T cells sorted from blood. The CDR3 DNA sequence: TGTGCCTCAGGGTGGGGGGCCAAGCAGTACTTC. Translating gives CASGWGAKQYF.